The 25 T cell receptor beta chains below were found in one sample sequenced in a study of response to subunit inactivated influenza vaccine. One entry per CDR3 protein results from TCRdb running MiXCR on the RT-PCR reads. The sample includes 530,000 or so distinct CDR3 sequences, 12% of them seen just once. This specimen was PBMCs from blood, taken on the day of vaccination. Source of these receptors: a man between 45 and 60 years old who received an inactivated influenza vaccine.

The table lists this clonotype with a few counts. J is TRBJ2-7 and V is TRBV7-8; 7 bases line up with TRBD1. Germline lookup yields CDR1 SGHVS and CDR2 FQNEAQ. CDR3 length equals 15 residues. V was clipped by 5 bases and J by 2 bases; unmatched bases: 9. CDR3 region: CASSLPQGNTYEQYF. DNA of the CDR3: TGTGCCAGCAGCCTTCCACAGGGGAACACCTACGAGCAGTACTTC. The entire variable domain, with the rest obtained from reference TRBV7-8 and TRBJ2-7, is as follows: GAGVSQSPRYKVAKRGQDVALRCDPISGHVSLFWYQQALGQGPEFLTYFQNEAQLDKSGLPSDRFFAERPEGSVSTLKIQRTQQEDSAVYLCASSLPQGNTYEQYFGPGTRLTVT.

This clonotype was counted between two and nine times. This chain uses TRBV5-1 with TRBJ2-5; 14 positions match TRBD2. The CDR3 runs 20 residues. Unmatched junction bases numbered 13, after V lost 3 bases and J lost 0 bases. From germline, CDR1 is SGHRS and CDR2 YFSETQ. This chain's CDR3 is CASSYPSGLAGGTYQETQYF. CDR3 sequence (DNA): TGCGCCAGCAGCTACCCTTCAGGACTAGCGGGGGGCACGTACCAAGAGACCCAGTACTTC.

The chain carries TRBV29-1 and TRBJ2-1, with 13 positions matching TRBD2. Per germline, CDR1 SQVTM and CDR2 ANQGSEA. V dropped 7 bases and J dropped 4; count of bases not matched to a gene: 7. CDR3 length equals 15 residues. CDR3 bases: TGCAGCGCTGGACTAGCGGGAGTAAAGTACAATGAGCAGTTCTTC. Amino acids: CSAGLAGVKYNEQFF.

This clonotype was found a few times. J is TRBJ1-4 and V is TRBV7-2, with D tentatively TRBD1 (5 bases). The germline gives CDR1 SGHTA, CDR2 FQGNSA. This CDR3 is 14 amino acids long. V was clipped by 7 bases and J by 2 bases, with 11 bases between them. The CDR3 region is CASTRGVTNEKLFF. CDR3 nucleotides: TGTGCCAGCACTCGGGGGGTGACTAATGAAAAACTGTTTTTT.

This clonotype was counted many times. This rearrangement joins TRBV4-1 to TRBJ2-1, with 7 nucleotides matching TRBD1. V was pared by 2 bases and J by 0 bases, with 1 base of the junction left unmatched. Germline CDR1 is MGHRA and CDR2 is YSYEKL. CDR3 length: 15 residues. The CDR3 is CASSQRDSSYNEQFF. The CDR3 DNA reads TGCGCCAGCAGCCAAAGGGACAGCTCCTACAATGAGCAGTTCTTC.

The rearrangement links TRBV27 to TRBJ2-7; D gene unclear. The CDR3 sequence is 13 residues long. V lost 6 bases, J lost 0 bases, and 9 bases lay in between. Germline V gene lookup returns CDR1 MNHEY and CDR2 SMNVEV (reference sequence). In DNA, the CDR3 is TGTGCCAGCAGGGCAGCCGACTCCTACGAGCAGTACTTC. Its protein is CASRAADSYEQYF.

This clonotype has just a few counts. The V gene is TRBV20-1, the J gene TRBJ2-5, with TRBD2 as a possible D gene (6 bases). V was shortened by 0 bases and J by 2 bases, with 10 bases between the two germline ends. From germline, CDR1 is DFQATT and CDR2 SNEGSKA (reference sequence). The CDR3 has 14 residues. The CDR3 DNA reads TGCAGTGCTAGAGAGGGGGGAACACAAGAGACCCAGTACTTC. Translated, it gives CSAREGGTQETQYF.

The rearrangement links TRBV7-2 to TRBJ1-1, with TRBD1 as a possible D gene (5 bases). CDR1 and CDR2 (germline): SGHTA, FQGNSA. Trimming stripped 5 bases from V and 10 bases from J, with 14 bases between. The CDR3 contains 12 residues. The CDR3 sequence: CASSRTGEGAFF. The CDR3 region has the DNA TGTGCCAGCAGCCGAACGGGGGAGGGAGCTTTCTTT.

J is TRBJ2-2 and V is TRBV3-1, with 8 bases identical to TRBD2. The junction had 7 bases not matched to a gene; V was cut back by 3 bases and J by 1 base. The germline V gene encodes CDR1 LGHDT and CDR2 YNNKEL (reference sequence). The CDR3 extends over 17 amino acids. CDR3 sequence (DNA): TGTGCCAGCAGCCATGTGCGGGAGGCCCAGAACACCGGGGAGCTGTTTTTT. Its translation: CASSHVREAQNTGELFF.

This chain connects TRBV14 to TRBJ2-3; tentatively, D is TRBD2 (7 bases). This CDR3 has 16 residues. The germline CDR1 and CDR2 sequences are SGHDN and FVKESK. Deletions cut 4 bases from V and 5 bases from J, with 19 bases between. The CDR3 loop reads CASSPPARGAEDTQYF. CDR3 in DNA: TGTGCCAGCAGCCCCCCCGCCCGGGGGGCAGAAGATACGCAGTATTTT. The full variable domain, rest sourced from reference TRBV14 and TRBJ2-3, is EAGVTQFPSHSVIEKGQTVTLRCDPISGHDNLYWYRRVMGKEIKFLLHFVKESKQDESGMPNNRFLAERTGGTYSTLKVQPAELEDSGVYFCASSPPARGAEDTQYFGPGTRLTVL.

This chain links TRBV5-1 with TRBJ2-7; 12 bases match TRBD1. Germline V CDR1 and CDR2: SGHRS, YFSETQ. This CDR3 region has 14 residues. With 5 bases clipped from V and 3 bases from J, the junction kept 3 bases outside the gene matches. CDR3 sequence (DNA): TGCGCCAGCAGACGGGACAGGGGGCACTACGAGCAGTACTTC. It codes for CASRRDRGHYEQYF.

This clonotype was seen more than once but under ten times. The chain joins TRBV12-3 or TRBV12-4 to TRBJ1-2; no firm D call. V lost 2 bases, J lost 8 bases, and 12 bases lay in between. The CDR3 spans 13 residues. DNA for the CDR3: TGTGCCAGCAGTTTAACGGGGTTTAACGGCTACACCTTC. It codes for CASSLTGFNGYTF.

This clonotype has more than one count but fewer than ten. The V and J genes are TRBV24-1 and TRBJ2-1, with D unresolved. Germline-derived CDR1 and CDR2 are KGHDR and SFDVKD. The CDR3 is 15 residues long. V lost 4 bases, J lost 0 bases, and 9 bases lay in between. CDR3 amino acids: CATSDRKSSYNEQFF. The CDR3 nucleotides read TGTGCCACCAGTGACCGCAAGAGCTCCTACAATGAGCAGTTCTTC.

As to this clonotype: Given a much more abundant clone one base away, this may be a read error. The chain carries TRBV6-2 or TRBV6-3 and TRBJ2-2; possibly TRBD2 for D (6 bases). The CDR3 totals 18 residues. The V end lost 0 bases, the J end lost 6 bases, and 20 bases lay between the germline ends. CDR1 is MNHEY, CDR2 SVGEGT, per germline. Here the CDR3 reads CASSYSPSRGIIAGELFF. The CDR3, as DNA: TGTGCCAGCAGTTACTCACCTAGTCGCGGGATAATCGCCGGGGAGCTGTTTTTT.

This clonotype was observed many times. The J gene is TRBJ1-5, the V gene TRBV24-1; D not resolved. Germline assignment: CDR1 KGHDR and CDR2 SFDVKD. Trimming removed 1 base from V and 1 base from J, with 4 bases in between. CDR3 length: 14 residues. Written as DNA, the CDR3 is TGTGCCACCAGTGATTTACAAAGCAATCAGCCCCAGCATTTT. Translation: CATSDLQSNQPQHF.

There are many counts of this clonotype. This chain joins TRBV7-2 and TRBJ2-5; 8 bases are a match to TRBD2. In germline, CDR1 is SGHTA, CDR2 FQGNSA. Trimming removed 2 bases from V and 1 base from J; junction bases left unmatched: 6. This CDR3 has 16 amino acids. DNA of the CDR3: TGTGCCAGCAGCTTATCCTCCAGCGGGGGCCAAGAGACCCAGTACTTC. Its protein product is CASSLSSSGGQETQYF.

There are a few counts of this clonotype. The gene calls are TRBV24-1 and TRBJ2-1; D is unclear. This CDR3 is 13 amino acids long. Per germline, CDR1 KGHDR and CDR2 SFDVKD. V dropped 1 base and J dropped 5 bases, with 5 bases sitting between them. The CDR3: CATSDFRNNEQFF. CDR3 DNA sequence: TGTGCCACCAGTGATTTCCGAAACAATGAGCAGTTCTTC.

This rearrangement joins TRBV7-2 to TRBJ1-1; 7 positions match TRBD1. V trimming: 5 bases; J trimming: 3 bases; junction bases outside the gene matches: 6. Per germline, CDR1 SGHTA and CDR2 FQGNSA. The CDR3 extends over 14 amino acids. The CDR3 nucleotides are TGTGCCAGCAGCAGGCGACAGGGCCACACTGAAGCTTTCTTT. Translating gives CASSRRQGHTEAFF.

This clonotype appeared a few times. CDR3 sequence: CATSRAQRSTNEKLFF. The CDR3 nucleotides are TGTGCCACCAGCAGAGCCCAGAGATCAACTAATGAAAAACTGTTTTTT. This sequence joins TRBV15 and TRBJ1-4; no clear D gene. This CDR3 has 16 residues. Trimming left V 1 base short and J 0 bases short, with 9 bases between. The germline V gene encodes CDR1 LNHNV and CDR2 YYDKDF (reference sequence).

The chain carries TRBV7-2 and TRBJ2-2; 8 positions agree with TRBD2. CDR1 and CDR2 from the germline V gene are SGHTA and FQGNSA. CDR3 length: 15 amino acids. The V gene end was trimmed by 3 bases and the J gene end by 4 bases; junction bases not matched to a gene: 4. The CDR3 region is CASSFGTRTTGELFF. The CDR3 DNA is TGTGCCAGCAGCTTCGGGACTAGAACCACCGGGGAGCTGTTTTTT.

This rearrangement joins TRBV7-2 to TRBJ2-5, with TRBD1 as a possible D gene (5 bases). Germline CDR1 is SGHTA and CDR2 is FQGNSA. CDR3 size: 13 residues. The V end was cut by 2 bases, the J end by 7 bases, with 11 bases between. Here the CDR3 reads CASSLILRGTQYF. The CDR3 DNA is TGTGCCAGCAGCTTAATATTAAGGGGGACCCAGTACTTC.

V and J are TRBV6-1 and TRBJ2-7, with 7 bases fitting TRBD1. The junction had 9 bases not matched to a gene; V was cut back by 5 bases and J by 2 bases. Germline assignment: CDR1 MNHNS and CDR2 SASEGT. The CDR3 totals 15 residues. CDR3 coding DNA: TGTGCCAGCAGTCCCCCGGGACAGCCCGCCTACGAGCAGTACTTC. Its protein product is CASSPPGQPAYEQYF.

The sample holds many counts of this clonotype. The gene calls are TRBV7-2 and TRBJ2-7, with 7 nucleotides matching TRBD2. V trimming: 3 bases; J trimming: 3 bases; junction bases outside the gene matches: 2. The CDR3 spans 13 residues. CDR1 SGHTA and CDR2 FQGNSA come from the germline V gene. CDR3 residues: CASSFGEGYEQYF. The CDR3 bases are TGTGCCAGCAGCTTTGGGGAGGGCTACGAGCAGTACTTC. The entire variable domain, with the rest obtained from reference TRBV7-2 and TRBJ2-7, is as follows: GAGVSQSPSNKVTEKGKDVELRCDPISGHTALYWYRQSLGQGLEFLIYFQGNSAPDKSGLPSDRFSAERTGGSVSTLTIQRTQQEDSAVYLCASSFGEGYEQYFGPGTRLTVT.

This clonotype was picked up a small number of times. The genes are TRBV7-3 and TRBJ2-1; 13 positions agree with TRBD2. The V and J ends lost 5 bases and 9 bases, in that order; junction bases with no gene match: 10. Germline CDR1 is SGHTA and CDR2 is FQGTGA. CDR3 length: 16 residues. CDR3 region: CASSLGTSGALGEQFF. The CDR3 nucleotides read TGTGCCAGCAGCCTGGGGACTAGCGGGGCTTTGGGTGAGCAGTTCTTC.

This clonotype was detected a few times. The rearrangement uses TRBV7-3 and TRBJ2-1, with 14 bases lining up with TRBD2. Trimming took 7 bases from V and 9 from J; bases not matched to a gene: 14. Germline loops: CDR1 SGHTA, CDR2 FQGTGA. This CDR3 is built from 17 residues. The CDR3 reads CASTKGTSGRYGGEQFF. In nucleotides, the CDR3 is TGTGCCAGCACCAAAGGGACTAGCGGGAGATATGGGGGTGAGCAGTTCTTC.